This is a list of T cell receptor beta chains from one sample in a study of cytotoxic CD8 clonotypes in ibrutinib-treated CLL. TCRdb keeps only in-frame clones here, not all; method: immunoSEQ multiplex PCR. The sample contains approximately 130,000 clones, roughly 80% of which appear only once. The sample in question was PBMCs, obtained after 24 months of ibrutinib treatment. Source of these receptors: a human donor with chronic lymphocytic leukemia. Both conserved end residues are part of each CDR3. A D gene is named only where the DNA matches it firmly. Some rows mark clone size as missing; the rest say once, few, many or name a class of expanded clone.

.,TRBV29-1,15,TRBJ2-7,TRBD1,CSVHHWDRESYEQYF,TGCAGCGTTCATCACTGGGACAGGGAATCCTACGAGCAGTACTTC
.,TRBV18,15,TRBJ1-2,TRBD1,CASSAETGSGYGYTF,TGTGCCAGCTCAGCCGAGACAGGGTCCGGCTATGGCTACACCTTC
.,TRBV18,13,TRBJ2-1,.,CASSPPEYNEQFF,TGTGCCAGCTCACCACCTGAGTACAATGAGCAGTTCTTC
.,TRBV2,13,TRBJ1-1,.,CASERDLNTEAFF,TGTGCCAGCGAAAGGGATCTGAACACTGAAGCTTTCTTT
once,TRBV6-1,14,TRBJ1-4,.,CASSTMWGNEKLFF,TGTGCCAGCAGTACCATGTGGGGGAATGAAAAACTGTTTTTT
.,TRBV4-2,16,TRBJ2-5,TRBD2,CASSQEVGLGGETQYF,TGTGCCAGCAGCCAAGAGGTCGGACTAGGTGGTGAGACCCAGTACTTC
.,TRBV7-8,14,TRBJ1-6,.,CATNWGTLNSPLHF,TGTGCCACCAACTGGGGGACACTTAATTCACCCCTCCACTTT
.,TRBV5-4,15,TRBJ2-1,.,CASSLLTSGDNEQFF,TGTGCCAGCAGCTTGCTCACTTCGGGAGACAATGAGCAGTTCTTC
.,TRBV5-6,15,TRBJ1-5,.,CASSSSGRVSEPQHF,TGTGCCAGCAGCTCTTCTGGACGGGTATCAGAGCCCCAGCATTTT
.,TRBV28,15,TRBJ2-7,.,CASSLSAPELLEQYF,TGTGCCAGCAGTTTATCGGCTCCGGAACTCCTCGAGCAGTACTTC
.,TRBV10-3,13,TRBJ1-1,.,CAIMAKGDTEAFF,TGTGCCATCATGGCGAAGGGAGACACTGAAGCTTTCTTT
.,TRBV5-4,14,TRBJ1-1,TRBD1,CASTQGAGYTEAFF,TGTGCCAGCACCCAGGGGGCCGGGTACACTGAAGCTTTCTTT
.,TRBV7-2,12,TRBJ1-1,.,CASSQGLGEAFF,TGTGCCAGCAGCCAAGGGTTGGGTGAAGCTTTCTTT
.,TRBV6-5,15,TRBJ2-5,.,CASSPSRTPQETQYF,TGTGCCAGCAGTCCTTCCAGGACACCGCAAGAGACCCAGTACTTC
.,TRBV5-4,15,TRBJ1-4,TRBD1,CASSHVGQDNEKLFF,TGTGCCAGCAGCCACGTAGGACAGGATAATGAAAAACTGTTTTTT
.,TRBV23-1,16,TRBJ2-2,TRBD1,CASSPRQGANTGELFF,TGCGCCAGCAGTCCACGACAGGGGGCTAATACCGGGGAGCTGTTTTTT
.,TRBV5-1,20,TRBJ2-1,TRBD2,CASSLAGLAGGPNPYNEQFF,TGCGCCAGCAGCTTGGCCGGACTAGCGGGGGGGCCCAACCCCTACAATGAGCAGTTCTTC
.,TRBV5-4,17,TRBJ1-2,TRBD1,CASSPAPGGAANYGYTF,TGTGCCAGCAGCCCTGCGCCAGGGGGCGCCGCAAACTATGGCTACACCTTC
.,TRBV27,15,TRBJ2-7,.,CASSSERTGDYEQYF,TGTGCCAGCAGTTCGGAGCGGACGGGAGACTACGAGCAGTACTTC
.,TRBV11-2,15,TRBJ1-2,TRBD1,CASSLVGTGHDGYTF,TGTGCCAGCAGCTTAGTTGGGACAGGGCACGATGGCTACACCTTC
.,TRBV11-2,14,TRBJ1-6,.,CASSLNLLDSPLHF,TGTGCCAGCAGCTTAAATCTGCTCGATTCACCCCTCCACTTT
.,TRBV6-1,15,TRBJ2-7,.,CASTLNPLGSYEQYF,TGTGCCAGCACCCTTAACCCTCTGGGCTCCTACGAGCAGTACTTC